This is a list of T cell receptor beta chains from one sample in a study of a mutant IDH1 vaccine in newly diagnosed glioma. No antigen has been identified for these receptors. The data were produced by immunoSEQ multiplex PCR, yet TCRdb's version contains in-frame clones alone and is incomplete. This table has some 52,000 clones, 91% appearing once. Sequenced here: PBMCs, sampled from a glioma patient whose treatment included an IDH1 peptide vaccine. These receptors originate from a man in his fifties or sixties with glioma. CDR3s include the opening cysteine and the closing phenylalanine or tryptophan. D genes are given only for firm matches. Only some rows state a clone size, as once, few, many or a class for expanded clones.

v_call,clone_size,j_call,d_call,cdr3_aa,cdr3_nt
TRBV4-3,once,TRBJ2-1,TRBD2,CASSPVAGGDNEQFF,TGCGCCAGCAGCCCAGTAGCGGGGGGGGACAATGAGCAGTTCTTC
TRBV19,.,TRBJ1-2,TRBD1,CASSKTGKVSDGYTF,TGTGCCAGTAGTAAGACAGGGAAGGTTTCAGACGGCTACACCTTC
TRBV11-3,.,TRBJ2-7,.,CASSARERPYEQYF,TGTGCCAGCAGCGCCCGGGAACGGCCCTACGAGCAGTACTTC
TRBV6-6,.,TRBJ2-5,.,CASRRGQLQETQYF,TGTGCCAGCAGACGAGGACAGCTTCAAGAGACCCAGTACTTC
TRBV5-5,.,TRBJ2-1,.,CASSLSAGNYNEQFF,TGTGCCAGCAGCTTGTCGGCAGGGAATTACAATGAGCAGTTCTTC
TRBV19,.,TRBJ2-4,.,CASSMVLAKNIQYF,TGTGCCAGTAGTATGGTTTTAGCCAAAAACATTCAGTACTTC
TRBV7-6,few,TRBJ2-7,.,CASSPATGTYEQYF,TGTGCCAGCAGCCCTGCGACAGGTACCTACGAGCAGTACTTC
TRBV19,.,TRBJ2-7,.,CASSPGTAVGEQYF,TGTGCCAGTAGTCCCGGGACGGCGGTGGGGGAGCAGTACTTC
TRBV30,.,TRBJ2-2,.,CAWSGKGTGTGELFF,TGTGCCTGGAGTGGAAAGGGTACTGGCACCGGGGAGCTGTTTTTT
TRBV29-1,.,TRBJ2-5,.,CSVEYAGYQETQYF,TGCAGCGTTGAATATGCGGGATACCAAGAGACCCAGTACTTC
TRBV28,.,TRBJ1-5,TRBD1,CASSPGDRGQYFQPQHF,TGTGCCAGCAGTCCCGGGGACAGGGGGCAATATTTTCAGCCCCAGCATTTT
TRBV5-6,few,TRBJ1-4,.,CASSWGPGVANEKLFF,TGTGCCAGCAGCTGGGGCCCCGGGGTGGCTAATGAAAAACTGTTTTTT
TRBV28,.,TRBJ1-2,TRBD1,CASSPRTGDGYTF,TGTGCCAGCAGTCCTAGGACAGGGGATGGCTACACCTTC
TRBV28,.,TRBJ1-5,.,CASSPLGGGHSNQPQHF,TGTGCCAGCAGTCCTCTAGGGGGGGGACATAGCAATCAGCCCCAGCATTTT
TRBV25-1,.,TRBJ2-1,.,CASSGGLGTYNEQFF,TGTGCCAGCAGTGGAGGACTGGGGACCTACAATGAGCAGTTCTTC
TRBV27,.,TRBJ1-6,.,CASSYRRGLGVSSYNSPLHF,TGTGCCAGCAGTTACCGGAGGGGTTTAGGGGTAAGCTCCTATAATTCACCCCTCCACTTT
TRBV5-4,once,TRBJ2-7,.,CASSLGSPLSYEQYF,TGTGCCAGCAGCTTGGGGAGCCCCTTGTCGTACGAGCAGTACTTC
TRBV6-6,.,TRBJ2-7,TRBD1,CASSYRDRSSYEQYF,TGTGCCAGCAGTTACCGGGACAGGAGCTCCTACGAGCAGTACTTC
TRBV11-2,.,TRBJ1-3,TRBD1,CASSLATWTGKNTIYF,TGTGCCAGCAGCTTAGCCACCTGGACAGGGAAGAACACCATATATTTT
TRBV6-6,.,TRBJ1-1,TRBD1,CASRQGAPMNTEAFF,TGTGCCAGCAGACAGGGGGCGCCGATGAACACTGAAGCTTTCTTT
TRBV5-5,.,TRBJ2-2,.,CASSVNTGELFF,TGTGCCAGCAGCGTGAACACCGGGGAGCTGTTTTTT
TRBV10-3,.,TRBJ2-7,TRBD2,CAISPGTSGSYEQYF,TGTGCCATCAGCCCCGGGACTAGCGGGAGTTATGAGCAGTACTTC
TRBV29-1,.,TRBJ1-2,TRBD1,CSVGSGGVRGYTF,TGCAGCGTTGGGTCAGGGGGAGTGCGTGGCTACACCTTC
TRBV19,.,TRBJ2-2,TRBD2,CASSITGGTGELFF,TGTGCCAGTAGTATTACGGGGGGCACCGGGGAGCTGTTTTTT
TRBV7-2,.,TRBJ1-3,TRBD1,CASSFSRTGENTIYF,TGTGCCAGCAGCTTTTCTCGGACAGGGGAAAACACCATATATTTT
TRBV12-5,.,TRBJ1-1,.,CASGRGGFGSTYTEAFF,TGTGCTAGTGGTAGGGGGGGGTTCGGCAGCACTTACACTGAAGCTTTCTTT
TRBV18,.,TRBJ2-7,TRBD2,CASSPRPSGVGEQYF,TGTGCCAGCTCACCACGCCCTAGCGGAGTGGGGGAGCAGTACTTC
TRBV5-6,.,TRBJ2-3,.,CASSLKDTDTQYF,TGTGCCAGCAGCTTAAAAGACACAGATACGCAGTATTTT
TRBV6-5,.,TRBJ2-7,.,CASSTIRGSSYEQYF,TGTGCCAGCAGTACCATAAGGGGCAGCTCCTACGAGCAGTACTTC
TRBV2,.,TRBJ1-5,TRBD1,CASSPDRGNQPQHF,TGTGCCAGCAGTCCGGACAGGGGCAATCAGCCCCAGCATTTT
TRBV7-8,.,TRBJ2-1,.,CASSFQTYRSYNEQFF,TGTGCCAGCAGCTTCCAGACATATCGCTCCTACAATGAGCAGTTCTTC
TRBV28,.,TRBJ2-1,TRBD2,CASSHLGSGVDNEQFF,TGTGCCAGCAGTCACCTCGGTAGCGGGGTTGACAATGAGCAGTTCTTC
TRBV9,.,TRBJ2-2,.,CATTRGATGELFF,TGTGCCACCACGAGGGGGGCGACCGGGGAGCTGTTTTTT
TRBV2,.,TRBJ1-1,TRBD1,CASSPTGNAGTEAFF,TGTGCCAGCAGTCCGACAGGGAACGCGGGCACTGAAGCTTTCTTT
TRBV6-6,.,TRBJ1-4,.,CASSWTANEKLFF,TGTGCCAGCAGTTGGACGGCCAATGAAAAACTGTTTTTT
TRBV5-5,.,TRBJ1-4,.,CASSLLPIAGEKLFF,TGTGCCAGCAGCCTCCTACCGATAGCTGGGGAAAAACTGTTTTTT
TRBV13,.,TRBJ2-3,TRBD2,CASSLIGLAGTSTDTQYF,TGTGCCAGCAGCTTAATCGGGCTAGCGGGTACTAGCACAGATACGCAGTATTTT
TRBV28,.,TRBJ1-2,TRBD1,CATRQGAGYGYTF,TGTGCCACCAGACAGGGGGCGGGTTATGGCTACACCTTC
TRBV5-1,.,TRBJ1-2,TRBD1,CASSLVGQSGGYTF,TGCGCCAGCAGCTTGGTGGGACAGTCGGGAGGCTACACCTTC
TRBV10-3,.,TRBJ1-1,.,CAISEIGRSRGALEAFF,TGTGCCATCAGTGAGATAGGTCGATCTCGAGGGGCGCTAGAAGCTTTCTTT
TRBV27,.,TRBJ2-1,.,CASSFGLRGWNEQFF,TGTGCCAGCAGTTTTGGGTTAAGGGGTTGGAATGAGCAGTTCTTC
TRBV18,.,TRBJ2-3,.,CASSPGRSSTDTQYF,TGTGCCAGCTCACCGGGGAGGTCTAGCACAGATACGCAGTATTTT
TRBV2,.,TRBJ1-4,.,CASSLQGYEKLFF,TGTGCCAGCAGCTTACAGGGTTATGAAAAACTGTTTTTT
TRBV2,.,TRBJ1-5,TRBD1,CASVQTGMGQPQHF,TGTGCCAGCGTCCAGACAGGGATGGGTCAGCCCCAGCATTTT
TRBV5-1,.,TRBJ1-1,.,CASSLKQNMNTEAFF,TGCGCCAGCAGCTTAAAACAAAACATGAACACTGAAGCTTTCTTT
TRBV7-9,.,TRBJ2-2,.,CASSLGTGTGELFF,TGTGCCAGCAGCTTGGGGACGGGCACCGGGGAGCTGTTTTTT
TRBV18,.,TRBJ2-3,.,CASSPQSLGTDTQYF,TGTGCCAGCTCACCCCAATCTCTAGGCACAGATACGCAGTATTTT
TRBV30,.,TRBJ2-7,.,CAWRPGPAYEQYF,TGTGCCTGGAGACCCGGGCCAGCCTACGAGCAGTACTTC
TRBV7-8,.,TRBJ1-5,.,CASSPAPRPQHF,TGTGCCAGCAGCCCCGCTCCCCGGCCCCAGCATTTT
TRBV7-8,once,TRBJ1-3,.,CASSPGSRSGNTIYF,TGTGCCAGCAGCCCTGGTTCCCGCTCTGGAAACACCATATATTTT
TRBV6-5,once,TRBJ1-2,.,CASSYSPRNGYTF,TGTGCCAGCAGTTACTCACCCCGAAATGGCTACACCTTC
TRBV7-9,.,TRBJ2-3,.,CARTDGGSTDTQYF,TGTGCCAGAACAGACGGCGGGAGCACAGATACGCAGTATTTT
TRBV15,.,TRBJ2-2,.,CATSRAIGELFF,TGTGCCACCAGCAGGGCTATCGGGGAGCTGTTTTTT
TRBV28,few,TRBJ2-1,.,CASSITLNEQFF,TGTGCCAGCAGCATCACCCTCAATGAGCAGTTCTTC
TRBV6-5,.,TRBJ1-3,.,CASVGRRSGNTIYF,TGTGCCAGCGTTGGACGGAGGTCTGGAAACACCATATATTTT
TRBV27,.,TRBJ1-2,.,CASSLVGPNYGYTF,TGTGCCAGCAGTCTCGTCGGCCCGAACTATGGCTACACCTTC
TRBV7-8,few,TRBJ1-5,TRBD1,CASSLGGDRRVQPQHF,TGTGCCAGCAGCTTAGGCGGGGACAGGCGGGTTCAGCCCCAGCATTTT
TRBV20-1,few,TRBJ1-1,.,CSASPSTEAFF,TGCAGTGCTAGTCCATCCACTGAAGCTTTCTTT
TRBV30,few,TRBJ1-6,.,CAWSVGSPLHF,TGTGCCTGGAGTGTAGGTTCACCCCTCCACTTT